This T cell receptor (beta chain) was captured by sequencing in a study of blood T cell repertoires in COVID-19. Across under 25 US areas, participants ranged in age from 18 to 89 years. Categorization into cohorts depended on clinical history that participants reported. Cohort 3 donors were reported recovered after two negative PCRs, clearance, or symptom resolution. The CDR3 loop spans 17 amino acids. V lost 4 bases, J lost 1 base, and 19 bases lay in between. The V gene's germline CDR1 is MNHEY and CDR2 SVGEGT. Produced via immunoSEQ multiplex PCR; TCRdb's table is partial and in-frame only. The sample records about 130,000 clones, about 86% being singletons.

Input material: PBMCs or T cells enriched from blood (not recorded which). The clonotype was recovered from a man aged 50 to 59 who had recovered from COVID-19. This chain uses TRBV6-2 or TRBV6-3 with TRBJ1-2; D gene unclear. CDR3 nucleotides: TGTGCCAGCAGTTTCGACTCCAAGGACTTTATTAACTATGGCTACACCTTC. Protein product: CASSFDSKDFINYGYTF.